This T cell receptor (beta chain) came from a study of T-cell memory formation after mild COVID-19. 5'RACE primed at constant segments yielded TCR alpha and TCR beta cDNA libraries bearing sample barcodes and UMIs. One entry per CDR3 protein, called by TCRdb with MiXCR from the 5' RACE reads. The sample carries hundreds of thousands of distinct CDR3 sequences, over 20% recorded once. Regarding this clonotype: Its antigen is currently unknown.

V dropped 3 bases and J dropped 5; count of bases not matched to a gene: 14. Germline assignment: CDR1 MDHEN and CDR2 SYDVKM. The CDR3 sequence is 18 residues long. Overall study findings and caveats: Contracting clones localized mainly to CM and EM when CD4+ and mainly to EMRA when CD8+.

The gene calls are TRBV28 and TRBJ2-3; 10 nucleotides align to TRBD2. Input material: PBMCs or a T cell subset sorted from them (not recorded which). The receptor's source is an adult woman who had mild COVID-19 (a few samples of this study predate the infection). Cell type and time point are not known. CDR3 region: CASSFPTRSGRAIDTQYF. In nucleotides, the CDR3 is TGTGCCAGCAGTTTCCCAACCCGAAGCGGGAGGGCCATAGATACGCAGTATTTT.